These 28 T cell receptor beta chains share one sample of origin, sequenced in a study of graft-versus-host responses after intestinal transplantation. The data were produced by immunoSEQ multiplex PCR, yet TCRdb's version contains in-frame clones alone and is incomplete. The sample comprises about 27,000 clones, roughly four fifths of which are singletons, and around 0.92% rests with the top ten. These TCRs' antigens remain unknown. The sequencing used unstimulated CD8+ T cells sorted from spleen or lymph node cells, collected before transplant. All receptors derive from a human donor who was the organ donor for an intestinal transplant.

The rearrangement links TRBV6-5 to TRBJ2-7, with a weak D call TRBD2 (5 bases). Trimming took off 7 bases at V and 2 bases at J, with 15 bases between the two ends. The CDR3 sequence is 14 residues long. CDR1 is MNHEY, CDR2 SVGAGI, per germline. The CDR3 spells CASTIGPGTYEQYF. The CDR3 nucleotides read TGTGCCAGCACCATAGGACCGGGAACCTACGAGCAGTACTTC.

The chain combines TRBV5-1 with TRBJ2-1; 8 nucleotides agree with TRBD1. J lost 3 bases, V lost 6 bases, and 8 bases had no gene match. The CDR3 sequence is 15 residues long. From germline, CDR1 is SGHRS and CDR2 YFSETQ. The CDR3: CASMLGQGGYNEQFF. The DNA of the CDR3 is TGCGCCAGCATGCTAGGACAGGGAGGCTACAATGAGCAGTTCTTC.

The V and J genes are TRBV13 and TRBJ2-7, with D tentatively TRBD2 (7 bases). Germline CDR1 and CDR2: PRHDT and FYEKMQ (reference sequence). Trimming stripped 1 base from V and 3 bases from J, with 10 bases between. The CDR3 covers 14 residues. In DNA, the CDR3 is TGTGCCAGCAGCTTAGTAGGGGGGGACTACGAGCAGTACTTC. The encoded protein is CASSLVGGDYEQYF.

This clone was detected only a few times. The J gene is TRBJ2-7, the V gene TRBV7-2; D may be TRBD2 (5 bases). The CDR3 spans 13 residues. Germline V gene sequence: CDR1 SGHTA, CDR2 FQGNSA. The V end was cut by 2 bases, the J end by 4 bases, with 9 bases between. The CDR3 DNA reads TGTGCCAGCAGCTTACCGGGGTTATACGAGCAGTACTTC. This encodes CASSLPGLYEQYF.

In DNA, the CDR3 is TGTGCCAGCAGCTTTCAGAGGTCCTGGGGCCCTAGCTCCTACGAGCAGTACTTC. Amino acids: CASSFQRSWGPSSYEQYF. The gene calls are TRBV7-6 and TRBJ2-7, with a possible D match to TRBD1 (5 bases). Germline values: CDR1 SGHVS, CDR2 FNYEAQ. The CDR3 loop spans 18 amino acids. V lost 3 bases and J 0 bases, leaving 21 bases between the germline ends.

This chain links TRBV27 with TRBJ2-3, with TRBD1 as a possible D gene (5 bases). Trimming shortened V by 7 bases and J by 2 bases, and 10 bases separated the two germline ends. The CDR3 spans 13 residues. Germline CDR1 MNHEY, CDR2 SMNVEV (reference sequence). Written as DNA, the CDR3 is TGTGCCAGCAATAGGGGTCCCACAGATACGCAGTATTTT. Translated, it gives CASNRGPTDTQYF.

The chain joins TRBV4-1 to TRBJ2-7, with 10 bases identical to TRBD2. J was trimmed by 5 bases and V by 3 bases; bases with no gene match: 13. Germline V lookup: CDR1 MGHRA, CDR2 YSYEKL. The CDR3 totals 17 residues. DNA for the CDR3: TGCGCCAGCAGCCACATCCCCCTCCTAGCGGGGGCCGACGAGCAGTACTTC. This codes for CASSHIPLLAGADEQYF.

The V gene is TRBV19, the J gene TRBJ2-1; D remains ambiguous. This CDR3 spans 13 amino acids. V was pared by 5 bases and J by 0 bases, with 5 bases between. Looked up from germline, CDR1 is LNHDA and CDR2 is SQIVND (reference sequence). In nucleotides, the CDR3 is TGTGCCAGTAGTCTCAGCTCCTACAATGAGCAGTTCTTC. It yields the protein CASSLSSYNEQFF.

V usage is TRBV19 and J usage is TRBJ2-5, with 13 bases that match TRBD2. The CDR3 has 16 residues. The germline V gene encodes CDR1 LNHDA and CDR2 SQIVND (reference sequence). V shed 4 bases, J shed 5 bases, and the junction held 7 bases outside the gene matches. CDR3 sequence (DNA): TGTGCCAGTAGTACCGGACTAGCGGGAGAGTGGGAGACCCAGTACTTC. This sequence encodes CASSTGLAGEWETQYF. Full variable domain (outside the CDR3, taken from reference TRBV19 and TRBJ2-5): DGGITQSPKYLFRKEGQNVTLSCEQNLNHDAMYWYRQDPGQGLRLIYYSQIVNDFQKGDIAEGYSVSREKKESFPLTVTSAQKNPTAFYLCASSTGLAGEWETQYFGPGTRLLVL.

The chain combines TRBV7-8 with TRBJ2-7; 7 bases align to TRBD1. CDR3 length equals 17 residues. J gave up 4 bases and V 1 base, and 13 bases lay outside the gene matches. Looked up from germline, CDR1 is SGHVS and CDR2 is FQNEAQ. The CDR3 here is CASSLDPGGSRLYEQYF. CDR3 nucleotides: TGTGCCAGCAGCTTAGACCCAGGGGGTAGCCGACTTTACGAGCAGTACTTC.

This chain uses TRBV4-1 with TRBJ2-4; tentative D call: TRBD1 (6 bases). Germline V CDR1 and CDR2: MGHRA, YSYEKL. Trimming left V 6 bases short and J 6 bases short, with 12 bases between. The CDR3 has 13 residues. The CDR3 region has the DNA TGCGCCAGCAGTCACAGGGTAGGAAACATTCAGTACTTC. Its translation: CASSHRVGNIQYF.

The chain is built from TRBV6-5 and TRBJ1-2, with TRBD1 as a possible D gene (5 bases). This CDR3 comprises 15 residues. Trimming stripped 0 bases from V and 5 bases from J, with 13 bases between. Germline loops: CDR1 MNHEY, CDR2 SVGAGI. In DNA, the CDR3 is TGTGCCAGCAGTTACTCTGAGGGGTCTCCTTATGGCTACACCTTC. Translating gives CASSYSEGSPYGYTF.

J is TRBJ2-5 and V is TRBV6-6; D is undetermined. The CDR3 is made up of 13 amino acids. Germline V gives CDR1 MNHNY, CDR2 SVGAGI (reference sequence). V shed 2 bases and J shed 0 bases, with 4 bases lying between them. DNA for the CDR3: TGTGCCAGCAGTTACGAATACCAAGAGACCCAGTACTTC. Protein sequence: CASSYEYQETQYF.

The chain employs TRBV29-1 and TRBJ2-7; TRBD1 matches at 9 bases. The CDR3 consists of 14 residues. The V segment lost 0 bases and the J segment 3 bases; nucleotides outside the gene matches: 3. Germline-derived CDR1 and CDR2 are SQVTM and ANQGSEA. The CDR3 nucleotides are TGCAGCGTTGAAGACCCGACAGGGGGCTACGAGCAGTACTTC. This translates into CSVEDPTGGYEQYF.

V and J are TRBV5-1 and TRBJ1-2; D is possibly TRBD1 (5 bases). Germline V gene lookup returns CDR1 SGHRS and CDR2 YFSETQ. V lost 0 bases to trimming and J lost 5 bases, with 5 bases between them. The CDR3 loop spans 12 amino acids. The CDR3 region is CASSLEGYGYTF. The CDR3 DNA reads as TGCGCCAGCAGCTTGGAGGGGTATGGCTACACCTTC. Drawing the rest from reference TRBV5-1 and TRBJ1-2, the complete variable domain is KAGVTQTPRYLIKTRGQQVTLSCSPISGHRSVSWYQQTPGQGLQFLFEYFSETQRNKGNFPGRFSGRQFSNSRSEMNVSTLELGDSALYLCASSLEGYGYTFGSGTRLTVV.

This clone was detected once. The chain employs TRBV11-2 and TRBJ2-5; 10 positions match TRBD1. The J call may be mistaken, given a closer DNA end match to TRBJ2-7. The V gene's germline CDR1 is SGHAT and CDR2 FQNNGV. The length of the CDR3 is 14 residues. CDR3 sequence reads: CASSFGTGAYEQYF. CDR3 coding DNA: TGTGCCAGCAGCTTTGGGACAGGGGCCTACGAGCAGTACTTC.

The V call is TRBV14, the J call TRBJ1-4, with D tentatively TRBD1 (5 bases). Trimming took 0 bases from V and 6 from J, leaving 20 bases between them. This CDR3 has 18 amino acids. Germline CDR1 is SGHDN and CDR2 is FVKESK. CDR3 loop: CASSQDLGRDGLHEKLFF. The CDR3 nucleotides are TGTGCCAGCAGCCAAGATCTGGGCAGGGATGGCCTCCATGAAAAACTGTTTTTT.

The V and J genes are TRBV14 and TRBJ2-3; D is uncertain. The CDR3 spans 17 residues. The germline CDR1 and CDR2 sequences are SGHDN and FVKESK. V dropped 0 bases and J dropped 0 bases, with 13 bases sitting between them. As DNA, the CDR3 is TGTGCCAGCAGCCAAGAGAAGGATGATTCTAGCACAGATACGCAGTATTTT. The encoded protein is CASSQEKDDSSTDTQYF.

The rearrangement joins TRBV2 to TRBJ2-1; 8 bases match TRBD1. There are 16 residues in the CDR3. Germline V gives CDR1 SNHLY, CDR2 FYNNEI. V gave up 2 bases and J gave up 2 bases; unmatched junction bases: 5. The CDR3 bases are TGTGCCAGCAGTGAATTCCAGGGGGCAGCCTACAATGAGCAGTTCTTC. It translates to CASSEFQGAAYNEQFF.

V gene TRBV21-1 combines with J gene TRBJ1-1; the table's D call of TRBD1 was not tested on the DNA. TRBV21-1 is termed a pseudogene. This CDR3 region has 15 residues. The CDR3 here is CASSVRDSQNTEAFF. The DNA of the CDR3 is TGTGCCAGCAGCGTACGGGACAGCCAGAACACTGAAGCTTTCTTT.

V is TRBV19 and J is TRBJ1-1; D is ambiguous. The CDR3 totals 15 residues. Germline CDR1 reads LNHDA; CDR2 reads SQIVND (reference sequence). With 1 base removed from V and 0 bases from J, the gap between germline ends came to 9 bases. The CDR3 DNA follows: TGTGCCAGTAGTATAGGCGGCAGCATGAACACTGAAGCTTTCTTT. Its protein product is CASSIGGSMNTEAFF.

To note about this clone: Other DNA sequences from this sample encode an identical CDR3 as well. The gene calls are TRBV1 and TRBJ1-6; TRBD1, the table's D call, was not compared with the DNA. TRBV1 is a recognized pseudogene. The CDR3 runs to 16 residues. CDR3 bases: TGCACCAGCAGCCAAGTCCGGGACAGGGGTAATTCACCCCTCCACTTT. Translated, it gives CTSSQVRDRGNSPLHF.

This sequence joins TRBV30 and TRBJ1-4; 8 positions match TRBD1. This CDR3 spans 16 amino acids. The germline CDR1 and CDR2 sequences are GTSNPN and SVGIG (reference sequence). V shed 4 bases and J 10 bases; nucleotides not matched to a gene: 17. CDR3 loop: CAWKNRWGQDFGKLFF. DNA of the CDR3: TGTGCCTGGAAGAACCGATGGGGACAGGATTTTGGAAAACTGTTTTTT.

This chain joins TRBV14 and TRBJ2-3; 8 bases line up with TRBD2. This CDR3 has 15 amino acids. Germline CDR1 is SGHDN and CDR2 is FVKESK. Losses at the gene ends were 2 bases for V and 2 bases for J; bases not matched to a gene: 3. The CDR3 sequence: CASSQQRGNTDTQYF. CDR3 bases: TGTGCCAGCAGCCAACAGCGGGGGAACACAGATACGCAGTATTTT.

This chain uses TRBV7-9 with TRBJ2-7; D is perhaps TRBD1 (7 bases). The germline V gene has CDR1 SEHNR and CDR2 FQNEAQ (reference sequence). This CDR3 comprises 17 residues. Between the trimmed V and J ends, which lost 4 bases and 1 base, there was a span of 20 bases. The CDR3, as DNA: TGTGCCAGCAGCTCATCCGCATCGACAGGGACTTCCTACGAGCAGTACTTC. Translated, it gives CASSSSASTGTSYEQYF. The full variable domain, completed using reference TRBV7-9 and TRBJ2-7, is DTGVSQNPRHKITKRGQNVTFRCDPISEHNRLYWYRQTLGQGPEFLTYFQNEAQLEKSRLLSDRFSAERPKGSFSTLEIQRTEQGDSAMYLCASSSSASTGTSYEQYFGPGTRLTVT.

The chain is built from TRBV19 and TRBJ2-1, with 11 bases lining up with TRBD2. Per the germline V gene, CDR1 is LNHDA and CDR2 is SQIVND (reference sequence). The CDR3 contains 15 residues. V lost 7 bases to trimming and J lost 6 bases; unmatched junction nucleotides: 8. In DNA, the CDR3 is TGTGCCAGTACCCTTAGCGGGGGGGCTCCCAATGAGCAGTTCTTC. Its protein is CASTLSGGAPNEQFF.

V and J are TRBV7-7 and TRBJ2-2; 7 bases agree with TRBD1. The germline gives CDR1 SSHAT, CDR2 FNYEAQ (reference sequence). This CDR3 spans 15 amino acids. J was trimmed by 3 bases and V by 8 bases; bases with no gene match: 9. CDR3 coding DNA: TGTGCCAGCGGCGACCGGGACAGACACACCGGGGAGCTGTTTTTT. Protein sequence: CASGDRDRHTGELFF. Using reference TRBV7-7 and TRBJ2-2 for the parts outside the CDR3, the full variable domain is GAGVSQSPRYKVTKRGQDVTLRCDPISSHATLYWYQQALGQGPEFLTYFNYEAQPDKSGLPSDRFSAERPEGSISTLTIQRTEQRDSAMYRCASGDRDRHTGELFFGEGSRLTVL.

The CDR3 here is CASRSRRVGYTF. The CDR3, as DNA: TGTGCCAGCAGGAGCAGGAGGGTCGGCTACACCTTC. V usage is TRBV21-1 and J usage is TRBJ1-2. TRBV21-1 is listed as a pseudogene. The CDR3 extends over 12 amino acids.